The sequence of this T cell receptor (beta chain) was determined in a study of blood T cell repertoires in COVID-19. Background on the study: Researchers got acute and convalescent COVID-19 samples from the United States, Italy and Spain. Nucleic acid was either cDNA or gDNA, and it came from T cells, B-cell-depleted T cells, or PBMCs.

In the study's own analysis: Amplification of reference gene primers provided the estimated nucleated cell counts. Clones were read by immunoSEQ multiplex PCR, and TCRdb kept only the in-frame ones, dropping some. Clone size and the V and J calls come from that table; the DNA yielded D and trimming. The sample consists of approximately 160,000 clones, about 86% of them appearing once. The specimen was peripheral blood. The source is a woman at least 80 years old with acute or convalescent COVID-19.

The CDR3 loop is CASSHRQGPNYGYTF. The CDR3 DNA reads as TGTGCCAGCAGCCACCGACAGGGGCCTAACTATGGCTACACCTTC. This chain connects TRBV3-1 (or the pseudogene TRBV3-2) to TRBJ1-2; 8 positions agree with TRBD1. With V trimmed by 3 bases and J by 0 bases, 3 bases remained unmatched. The CDR3 extends over 15 amino acids. Germline V CDR1 and CDR2: LGHDT, YNNKEL (reference sequence).